A selection of T cell receptor beta chains follows, all from one sample in a study of CD8+ T cells in alopecia areata. Produced via immunoSEQ multiplex PCR; TCRdb's table is partial and in-frame only. This table holds roughly 200,000 clones, approximately 55% found once. Sequencing was performed on CD8+ T cells sorted from blood, taken at week 24, from a patient treated with tofacitinib. The receptors were sampled from a human donor with alopecia areata. Both conserved end residues are part of each CDR3. D genes are given only for firm matches. The size of a clone is reported for some rows only, either as once, few or many, or as a class for expanded clones.

v_gene: TRBV20-1
j_gene: TRBJ2-7
d_gene: .
abundance: .
CDR3nt: TGCAGTGCTACCGGGGAGTACGAGCAGTACTTC
CDR3aa: CSATGEYEQYF

v_gene: TRBV6-6
j_gene: TRBJ2-7
d_gene: .
abundance: few
CDR3nt: TGTGCCAGCAGGGATAGCGGCCTCGCCTACGAGCAGTACTTC
CDR3aa: CASRDSGLAYEQYF

v_gene: TRBV15
j_gene: TRBJ2-6
d_gene: .
abundance: .
CDR3nt: TGTGCCACCAGCAGGAGCTCTGGGGCCAACGTCCTGACTTTC
CDR3aa: CATSRSSGANVLTF

v_gene: TRBV7-2
j_gene: TRBJ2-3
d_gene: TRBD1
abundance: few
CDR3nt: TGTGCCAGCAGCGGAAGACAGGGGGACCTCACAGATACGCAGTATTTT
CDR3aa: CASSGRQGDLTDTQYF

v_gene: TRBV9
j_gene: TRBJ2-2
d_gene: TRBD1
abundance: .
CDR3nt: TGTGCCAGCAGCGTAGGTGGGACAGGCGGCACCGGGGAGCTGTTTTTT
CDR3aa: CASSVGGTGGTGELFF

v_gene: TRBV7-8
j_gene: TRBJ1-5
d_gene: .
abundance: .
CDR3nt: TGTGCCAGCAGCTTACGGGCAGGGAGCAATCAGCCCCAGCATTTT
CDR3aa: CASSLRAGSNQPQHF

v_gene: TRBV19
j_gene: TRBJ2-7
d_gene: TRBD1
abundance: .
CDR3nt: TGTGCCAGTACCCCCGGGACAGGGTTCTACGAGCAGTACTTC
CDR3aa: CASTPGTGFYEQYF

v_gene: TRBV5-6
j_gene: TRBJ1-5
d_gene: .
abundance: .
CDR3nt: TGTGCCAGCACCCCTGGTCCTGGGAGCAATCAGCCCCAGCATTTT
CDR3aa: CASTPGPGSNQPQHF

v_gene: TRBV28
j_gene: TRBJ2-2
d_gene: .
abundance: .
CDR3nt: TGTGCCAGCAGGACGACAGCGAACACCGGGGAGCTGTTTTTT
CDR3aa: CASRTTANTGELFF

v_gene: TRBV27
j_gene: TRBJ1-2
d_gene: .
abundance: few
CDR3nt: TGTGCCAGCAGCCCCTCCCCGGAGCATTATGGCTACACCTTC
CDR3aa: CASSPSPEHYGYTF

v_gene: TRBV4-3
j_gene: TRBJ2-7
d_gene: .
abundance: .
CDR3nt: TGCGCCAGCAGCCAAGATAATGGTTTAACCTACGAGCAGTACTTC
CDR3aa: CASSQDNGLTYEQYF

v_gene: TRBV29-1
j_gene: TRBJ2-1
d_gene: .
abundance: .
CDR3nt: TGCAGCGTTGAAGCCGCTAACTATGAGCAGTTCTTC
CDR3aa: CSVEAANYEQFF

v_gene: TRBV6-5
j_gene: TRBJ1-5
d_gene: .
abundance: .
CDR3nt: TGTGCCAGCAGTTACCTAGGGGGGGATAATCAGCCCCAGCATTTT
CDR3aa: CASSYLGGDNQPQHF

v_gene: TRBV4-1
j_gene: TRBJ1-2
d_gene: .
abundance: .
CDR3nt: TGCGCCAGCAGCCAAGATGGGGACTTTCCAGGGTATGGCTACACCTTC
CDR3aa: CASSQDGDFPGYGYTF

v_gene: TRBV7-3
j_gene: TRBJ1-6
d_gene: .
abundance: .
CDR3nt: TGTGCCAGCAGCCCCAACTACGGTTCACCCCTCCACTTT
CDR3aa: CASSPNYGSPLHF

v_gene: TRBV29-1
j_gene: TRBJ1-4
d_gene: .
abundance: few
CDR3nt: TGCAGCGTTGAAGAAGGAACTAATGAAAAACTGTTTTTT
CDR3aa: CSVEEGTNEKLFF

v_gene: TRBV23-1
j_gene: TRBJ1-1
d_gene: TRBD1
abundance: .
CDR3nt: TGCGCCAGCAGAGTCAATTCAAGGGGCACGGGACAGGGAGATCAGAACACTGAAGCTTTCTTT
CDR3aa: CASRVNSRGTGQGDQNTEAFF

v_gene: TRBV29-1
j_gene: TRBJ1-1
d_gene: TRBD1
abundance: few
CDR3nt: TGCAGCGCTCAGGACAGGGCGGAAGGCACTGAAGCTTTCTTT
CDR3aa: CSAQDRAEGTEAFF